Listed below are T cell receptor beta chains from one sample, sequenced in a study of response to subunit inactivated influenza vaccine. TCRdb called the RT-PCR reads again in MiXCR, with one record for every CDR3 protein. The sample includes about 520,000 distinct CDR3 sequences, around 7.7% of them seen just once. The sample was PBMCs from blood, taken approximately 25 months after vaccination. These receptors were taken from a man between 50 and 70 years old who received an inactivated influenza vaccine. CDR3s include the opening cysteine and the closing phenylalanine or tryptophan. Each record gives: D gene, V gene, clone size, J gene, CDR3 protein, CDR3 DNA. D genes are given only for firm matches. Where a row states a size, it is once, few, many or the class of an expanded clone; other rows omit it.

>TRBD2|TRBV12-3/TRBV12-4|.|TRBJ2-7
CASSSAAGPQYF
TGTGCCAGCAGCTCCGCAGCGGGACCGCAGTACTTC
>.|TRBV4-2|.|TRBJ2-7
CASSPHTGEQYF
TGTGCCAGCAGCCCTCATACAGGCGAGCAGTACTTC
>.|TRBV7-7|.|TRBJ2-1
CASSLDRQGKQFF
TGTGCTAGCAGCTTAGATCGGCAGGGGAAGCAGTTCTTC
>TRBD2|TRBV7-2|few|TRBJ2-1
CASSLALVGRTANEQFF
TGTGCCAGCAGCTTAGCGTTAGTCGGGAGGACCGCTAATGAGCAGTTCTTC
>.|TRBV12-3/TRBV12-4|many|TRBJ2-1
CASSSWSYNEQFF
TGTGCCAGCAGTTCATGGTCCTACAATGAGCAGTTCTTC
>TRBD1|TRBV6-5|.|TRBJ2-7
CASSHPGQGYEQYF
TGTGCCAGCAGTCACCCGGGACAGGGGTACGAGCAGTACTTC
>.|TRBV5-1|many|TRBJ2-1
CASSLSFGHRYNEQFF
TGCGCCAGCAGCTTGAGCTTCGGACACCGCTACAATGAGCAGTTCTTC
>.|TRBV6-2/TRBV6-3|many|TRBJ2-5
CASTLGSGETQYF
TGTGCCAGCACCCTTGGTTCCGGGGAGACCCAGTACTTC
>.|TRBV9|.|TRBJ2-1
CASSVDGGGGGEQFF
TGTGCCAGCAGCGTAGATGGGGGAGGCGGCGGTGAGCAGTTCTTC
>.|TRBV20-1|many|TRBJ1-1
CSASTGGWVGDTEAFF
TGCAGTGCTAGTACGGGTGGATGGGTGGGTGACACTGAAGCTTTCTTT
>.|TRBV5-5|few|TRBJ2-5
CASNVDPSTETQYF
TGTGCCAGCAACGTGGACCCGTCCACGGAGACCCAGTACTTC
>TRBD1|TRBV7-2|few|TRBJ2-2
CASSPRTGSAGELFF
TGTGCCAGCAGCCCGAGGACAGGGAGCGCCGGGGAGCTGTTTTTT
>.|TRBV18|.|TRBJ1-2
CASSPSRGSNYGYTF
TGTGCCAGCTCACCAAGCAGGGGATCTAACTATGGCTACACCTTC
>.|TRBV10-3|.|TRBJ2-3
CAIKPGLGSTDTQYF
TGTGCCATCAAACCGGGACTGGGAAGCACAGATACGCAGTATTTT
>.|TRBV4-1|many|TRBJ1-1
CASSQLRVNTEAFF
TGCGCCAGCAGCCAACTCAGGGTAAACACTGAAGCTTTCTTT
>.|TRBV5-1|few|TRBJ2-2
CASSPEFAGELFF
TGCGCCAGCAGCCCCGAATTTGCCGGGGAGCTGTTTTTT
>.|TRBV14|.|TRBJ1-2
CASSQGTDNYGYTF
TGTGCCAGCAGCCAAGGGACAGACAACTATGGCTACACCTTC
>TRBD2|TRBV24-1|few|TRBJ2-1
CATSGLSYNEQFF
TGTGCCACTAGCGGGCTCTCCTACAATGAGCAGTTCTTC
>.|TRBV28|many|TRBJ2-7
CASSSYSYEQYF
TGTGCCAGCAGTTCGTATAGCTACGAGCAGTACTTC
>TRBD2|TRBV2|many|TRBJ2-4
CASTDPSGENIQYF
TGTGCCAGCACCGACCCTAGCGGGGAAAACATTCAGTACTTC
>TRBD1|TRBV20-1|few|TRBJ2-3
CSAPAATGSTDTQYF
TGCAGTGCTCCAGCCGCGACAGGGAGCACAGATACGCAGTATTTT
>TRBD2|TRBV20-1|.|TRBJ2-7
CSASRRASGINYEQYF
TGCAGTGCTAGTCGTAGGGCTAGCGGGATAAACTACGAGCAGTACTTC
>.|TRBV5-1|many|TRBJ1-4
CASSAEGKTNEKLFF
TGCGCCAGCAGCGCCGAGGGGAAGACTAATGAAAAACTGTTTTTT
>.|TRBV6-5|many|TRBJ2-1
CASSYSTGEVNEQFF
TGTGCCAGCAGTTACTCTACAGGGGAGGTCAATGAGCAGTTCTTC
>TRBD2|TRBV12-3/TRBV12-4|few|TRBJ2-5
CASRPTSGVETQYF
TGTGCCAGCAGGCCGACTAGCGGGGTAGAGACCCAGTACTTC
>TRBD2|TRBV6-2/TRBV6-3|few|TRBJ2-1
CASSSPTSGGGNEQFF
TGTGCCAGCAGTTCCCCCACTAGCGGGGGGGGCAATGAGCAGTTCTTC
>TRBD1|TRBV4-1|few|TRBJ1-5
CASSQDWRRGQSVQPQHF
TGCGCCAGCAGCCAAGATTGGAGGCGGGGACAGTCCGTTCAGCCCCAGCATTTT
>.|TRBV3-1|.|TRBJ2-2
CASSLLKAGELFF
TGTGCCAGCAGCCTTCTGAAGGCCGGGGAGCTGTTTTTT
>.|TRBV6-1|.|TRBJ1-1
CASLALKWGTEAFF
TGTGCCAGCCTGGCCCTCAAATGGGGCACTGAAGCTTTCTTT
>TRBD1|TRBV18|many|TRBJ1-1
CASSPTGVAEAFF
TGTGCCAGCTCACCTACAGGGGTTGCTGAAGCTTTCTTT
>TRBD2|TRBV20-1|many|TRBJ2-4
CSAPPLAGVNVQYF
TGCAGTGCTCCCCCCCTAGCGGGAGTTAATGTTCAGTACTTC
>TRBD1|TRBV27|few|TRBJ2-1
CASSLRGQGGSNEQFF
TGTGCCAGCAGTTTGAGGGGACAGGGAGGGAGCAATGAGCAGTTCTTC
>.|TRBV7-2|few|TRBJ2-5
CASSPGGMIQETQYF
TGTGCCAGCAGCCCCGGGGGTATGATCCAAGAGACCCAGTACTTC
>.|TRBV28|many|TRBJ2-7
CASSFYGSYEQYF
TGTGCCAGCAGTTTTTACGGGAGCTACGAGCAGTACTTC
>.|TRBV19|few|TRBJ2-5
CASSMLVEETQYF
TGTGCCAGTAGTATGTTAGTGGAGGAGACCCAGTACTTC
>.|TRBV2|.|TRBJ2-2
CASGEDTNTGELFF
TGTGCCAGCGGAGAGGACACGAACACCGGGGAGCTGTTTTTT
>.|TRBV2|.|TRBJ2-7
CASSEGTWGNEQYF
TGTGCCAGCAGTGAGGGGACCTGGGGCAACGAGCAGTACTTC
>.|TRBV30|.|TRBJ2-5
CAWSSGQETQYF
TGTGCCTGGAGTTCAGGGCAAGAGACCCAGTACTTC
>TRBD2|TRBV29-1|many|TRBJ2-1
CSVSTSGSYNEQFF
TGCAGCGTTTCGACTAGCGGCTCCTACAATGAGCAGTTCTTC
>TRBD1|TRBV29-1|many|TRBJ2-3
CSVSGTGLTDTQYF
TGCAGCGTTTCCGGGACAGGGCTGACAGATACGCAGTATTTT
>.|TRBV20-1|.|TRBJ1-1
CSGDTNTEAFF
TGCAGTGGTGACACAAACACTGAAGCTTTCTTT
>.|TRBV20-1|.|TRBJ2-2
CSAPDHYTGELFF
TGCAGTGCGCCGGACCACTACACCGGGGAGCTGTTTTTT
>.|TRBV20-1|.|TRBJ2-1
CSARESSRPNEQFF
TGCAGTGCTAGAGAGTCCTCCAGACCCAATGAGCAGTTCTTC
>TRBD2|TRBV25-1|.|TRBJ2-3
CASSLAGILRSTDTQYF
TGTGCCAGCAGCTTAGCGGGTATACTCAGAAGCACAGATACGCAGTATTTT
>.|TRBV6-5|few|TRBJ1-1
CASSYFALRSGRTEAFF
TGTGCCAGCAGTTACTTTGCGCTCCGGAGTGGGAGAACTGAAGCTTTCTTT
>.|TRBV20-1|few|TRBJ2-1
CSAKKNPVNEQFF
TGCAGTGCCAAAAAGAACCCCGTCAATGAGCAGTTCTTC
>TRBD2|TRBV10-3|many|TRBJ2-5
CAISEASGGLETQYF
TGTGCCATCAGTGAGGCTAGCGGGGGGTTGGAGACCCAGTACTTC
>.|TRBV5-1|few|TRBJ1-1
CASSPDTLPNTEAFF
TGCGCCAGCAGCCCAGACACCCTACCGAACACTGAAGCTTTCTTT
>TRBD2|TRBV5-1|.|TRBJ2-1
CASSFGLAGKDEQFF
TGCGCCAGCAGCTTCGGACTAGCGGGAAAGGATGAGCAGTTCTTC
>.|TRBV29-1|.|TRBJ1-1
CSVGVVGRGSEAFF
TGCAGCGTTGGAGTCGTGGGGAGAGGTTCTGAAGCTTTCTTT
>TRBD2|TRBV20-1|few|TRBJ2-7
CSAQGGTSGTSEQYF
TGCAGTGCTCAGGGGGGGACTAGCGGGACAAGCGAGCAGTACTTC
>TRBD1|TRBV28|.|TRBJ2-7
CASRDGTGGLSYEQYF
TGTGCCAGCAGAGACGGTACAGGGGGTCTCTCCTACGAGCAGTACTTC
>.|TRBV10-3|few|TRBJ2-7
CAISESHRTAYEQYF
TGTGCCATCAGTGAGTCTCACAGGACCGCCTACGAGCAGTACTTC
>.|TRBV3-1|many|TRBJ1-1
CASSQDWQGGTEAFF
TGTGCCAGCAGCCAAGACTGGCAGGGTGGCACTGAAGCTTTCTTT
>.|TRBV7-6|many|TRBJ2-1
CASSPLTGNSYNEQFF
TGTGCCAGCAGCCCTTTAACAGGGAACTCCTACAATGAGCAGTTCTTC